The clone carrying this T cell receptor (beta chain) has just a few counts. Stated time point: newly diagnosed GD, antithyroid drugs for less than 3 months. The TCR library was made from RNA extracted from PBMCs. The diagnosis of Graves' disease used American Thyroid Association guidelines. Construction of TCR beta libraries relied on iRepertoire HTBI primers and on Arm-PCR targeting CDR3 regions. TCRdb re-called the multiplex PCR reads with MiXCR, one entry per CDR3 protein. The sample carries hundreds of thousands of distinct CDR3 sequences, approximately 13% recorded once. The data belong to a study of regulatory T cells in long-lasting Graves disease. The same data also went into a second study, on T cells in Graves' hyperthyroidism and ophthalmopathy.

The receptor was derived from a man aged 25-40 years with Graves disease. The sequences come from peripheral blood mononuclear cells (PBMCs), collected at new diagnosis, from a patient treated with antithyroid drugs.

Here the CDR3 reads CASSGGGQGSYEQYF. Here the CDR3 DNA reads TGTGCCAGCAGTGGAGGGGGACAGGGGTCCTACGAGCAGTACTTC. The chain has TRBV2 and TRBJ2-7; TRBD1 matches 10 bases. The V and J ends lost 4 bases and 1 base, in that order; junction bases with no gene match: 4. The CDR3 is 15 residues long. The V gene's germline CDR1 is SNHLY and CDR2 FYNNEI. The full variable domain, its missing parts supplied by reference TRBV2 and TRBJ2-7, is EPEVTQTPSHQVTQMGQEVILRCVPISNHLYFYWYRQILGQKVEFLVSFYNNEISEKSEIFDDQFSVERPDGSNFTLKIRSTKLEDSAMYFCASSGGGQGSYEQYFGPGTRLTVT.